The 27 T cell receptor beta chains below all came from one sample that was sequenced in a study of shared clonotypes between healthy human individuals. CD8 cells classed as naive were CD45RO-negative and positively selected for CCR7, excluding terminally differentiated effector memory CD45RA+ cells. Clones were read by immunoSEQ multiplex PCR, and TCRdb kept only the in-frame ones, dropping some. The sample has about 2.1 million clones, roughly 93% seen once. Sequenced input: naive CD8+ T cells from PBMCs. The receptor source for this set is a young man in good health. Some clones in this sample may be carry-over from other donors' samples.

The V and J genes are TRBV7-8 and TRBJ2-3, with D hard to call. The ends were cut back, 2 bases at V and 2 bases at J, with 14 bases in the middle. Germline-derived CDR1 and CDR2 are SGHVS and FQNEAQ. The CDR3 sequence is 16 residues long. CDR3 protein: CASSLFGQDPTDTQYF. Here the CDR3 DNA reads TGTGCCAGCAGCTTATTTGGCCAGGACCCCACAGATACGCAGTATTTT.

V usage is TRBV9 and J usage is TRBJ2-7; D not resolved. CDR3 length: 13 amino acids. The germline V gene encodes CDR1 SGDLS and CDR2 YYNGEE. Trimming stripped 1 base from V and 6 bases from J, with 11 bases between. The CDR3 coding sequence is TGTGCCAGCAGCGTACTGCAGGCATCCGAGCAGTACTTC. Protein product: CASSVLQASEQYF.

This chain joins TRBV7-9 and TRBJ1-2; TRBD1 matches at 9 bases. In germline, CDR1 is SEHNR, CDR2 FQNEAQ (reference sequence). Germline trimming cut 0 bases from V and 1 base from J; bases unmatched to any gene: 6. This CDR3 is built from 17 residues. The CDR3 spells CASSLAGQGYLNYGYTF. In nucleotides, the CDR3 is TGTGCCAGCAGCTTAGCGGGACAGGGATATCTTAACTATGGCTACACCTTC.

J is TRBJ1-1 and V is TRBV29-1, with a possible D match to TRBD1 (5 bases). The ends were cut back, 8 bases at V and 1 base at J, with 14 bases in the middle. The CDR3 contains 13 residues. The germline CDR1 and CDR2 sequences are SQVTM and ANQGSEA. The CDR3 DNA is TGCAGCACAAGGACAAGGACGAACACTGAAGCTTTCTTT. The encoded protein is CSTRTRTNTEAFF.

The CDR3 here is CASSPDRAIRETQYF. The CDR3 region has the DNA TGTGCCAGTAGTCCAGACAGGGCCATCAGAGAGACCCAGTACTTC. The chain recombines TRBV19 with TRBJ2-5; 7 bases match TRBD1. CDR1 is LNHDA and CDR2 is SQIVND in the germline V gene (reference sequence). V lost 5 bases to trimming and J lost 4 bases; unmatched junction nucleotides: 10. The CDR3 extends over 15 amino acids.

The chain combines TRBV4-2 with TRBJ2-3; weak D call: TRBD2 (5 bases). Between the trimmed V and J ends, which lost 0 bases and 4 bases, there was a span of 11 bases. Germline values: CDR1 LGHNA, CDR2 YNFKEQ. This CDR3 is 15 amino acids long. This chain's CDR3 is CASSQERTRADTQYF. The CDR3 nucleotides are TGTGCCAGCAGCCAAGAGCGAACGAGGGCAGATACGCAGTATTTT.

The chain combines TRBV7-2 with TRBJ1-4, with D perhaps TRBD1 (5 bases). CDR1 and CDR2 (germline): SGHTA, FQGNSA. The CDR3 covers 15 residues. Trimming stripped 7 bases from V and 0 bases from J, with 12 bases between. The DNA for the CDR3 is TGTGCCAGCACCCTCGGGGCCTCAACTAATGAAAAACTGTTTTTT. This translates into CASTLGASTNEKLFF.

The V and J genes are TRBV27 and TRBJ1-1, with 10 nucleotides matching TRBD1. Germline lookup yields CDR1 MNHEY and CDR2 SMNVEV (reference sequence). Germline trimming cut 2 bases from V and 4 bases from J; bases unmatched to any gene: 7. This CDR3 contains 16 residues. This chain's CDR3 is CASSLGTGVLVTEAFF. The CDR3 DNA sequence: TGTGCCAGCAGTTTAGGGACAGGGGTTTTGGTCACTGAAGCTTTCTTT.

This chain joins TRBV4-1 and TRBJ2-7; 7 bases match TRBD2. The V gene's germline CDR1 is MGHRA and CDR2 YSYEKL. The V gene end was trimmed by 0 bases and the J gene end by 0 bases; junction bases not matched to a gene: 8. This CDR3 region has 17 residues. The CDR3 nucleotides read TGCGCCAGCAGCCAAGATAAAAGCGGGACGTTCTCCTACGAGCAGTACTTC. This sequence encodes CASSQDKSGTFSYEQYF.

The chain has TRBV27 and TRBJ2-7; 7 bases are shared with TRBD2. The junction had 7 bases not matched to a gene; V was cut back by 6 bases and J by 2 bases. The germline V gene has CDR1 MNHEY and CDR2 SMNVEV (reference sequence). This CDR3 contains 14 residues. CDR3 coding DNA: TGTGCCAGCAGATTCGAGCGGGACGCCTACGAGCAGTACTTC. It yields the protein CASRFERDAYEQYF.

V is TRBV27 and J is TRBJ2-7; 7 nucleotides agree with TRBD1. J was trimmed by 7 bases and V by 1 base; bases with no gene match: 7. The CDR3 totals 14 residues. The germline gives CDR1 MNHEY, CDR2 SMNVEV (reference sequence). CDR3: CASSLLQGTGEQYF. CDR3 sequence (DNA): TGTGCCAGCAGTTTATTACAGGGGACGGGAGAGCAGTACTTC.

The chain links TRBV4-1 to TRBJ2-7; 11 bases are a match to TRBD2. V shed 2 bases, J shed 2 bases, and the junction held 8 bases outside the gene matches. The CDR3 is 17 amino acids. Germline CDR1 reads MGHRA; CDR2 reads YSYEKL. The CDR3 protein is CASSQPPLAGGAYEQYF. The CDR3 DNA is TGCGCCAGCAGCCAACCTCCCCTAGCGGGAGGTGCCTACGAGCAGTACTTC.

The rearrangement links TRBV5-6 to TRBJ1-1; tentative D call: TRBD1 (5 bases). The CDR3 sequence is 14 residues long. Germline values: CDR1 SGHDT, CDR2 YYEEEE. Trimming cost V 2 bases and J 3 bases, with 11 bases left between them. The CDR3 sequence: CASSFGSGHTEAFF. For the CDR3, the DNA is TGTGCCAGCAGCTTCGGCTCGGGGCACACTGAAGCTTTCTTT.

The chain joins TRBV6-5 to TRBJ2-7, with a tentative D call TRBD2 (5 bases). V shed 5 bases and J shed 3 bases, with 11 bases lying between them. The germline CDR1 and CDR2 sequences are MNHEY and SVGAGI. This CDR3 comprises 13 residues. The CDR3 region has the DNA TGTGCCAGCAGTCCGGACTCGCGCTACGAGCAGTACTTC. Its translation: CASSPDSRYEQYF.

The rearrangement links TRBV27 to TRBJ1-4; weak D call: TRBD1 (5 bases). The CDR3 length is 17 residues. The V gene lost 2 bases and the J gene lost 0 bases, with 13 bases spanning the gap. The germline V gene has CDR1 MNHEY and CDR2 SMNVEV (reference sequence). The CDR3 bases are TGTGCCAGCAGTTTAGAAGGGACGCTTGCAACTAATGAAAAACTGTTTTTT. It is translated as CASSLEGTLATNEKLFF.

The chain carries TRBV27 and TRBJ2-1, with 8 bases that match TRBD2. Unmatched junction bases numbered 11, after V lost 5 bases and J lost 2 bases. The CDR3 loop spans 17 amino acids. The V gene's germline CDR1 is MNHEY and CDR2 SMNVEV (reference sequence). CDR3 sequence: CASSPPTVAGTYNEQFF. DNA for the CDR3: TGTGCCAGCAGTCCTCCCACGGTAGCGGGAACCTACAATGAGCAGTTCTTC.

This clone has only one observation. V gene TRBV15 combines with J gene TRBJ1-5, with 10 bases matching TRBD1. Germline CDR1 reads LNHNV; CDR2 reads YYDKDF (reference sequence). Trimming cost V 5 bases and J 5 bases; bases outside gene matches: 6. The CDR3 runs to 15 residues. The CDR3 DNA reads TGTGCCACCAGCGGAACCGGGACAGGGGATCAGCCCCAGCATTTT. It translates to CATSGTGTGDQPQHF.

The V gene is TRBV28, the J gene TRBJ1-5; no clear D. The CDR3 extends over 15 amino acids. Germline V lookup: CDR1 MDHEN, CDR2 SYDVKM. V was cut by 3 bases and J by 3 bases, with 12 bases left in between. CDR3 sequence reads: CASSFFLGHNQPQHF. In DNA form, the CDR3 reads TGTGCCAGCAGTTTCTTCCTTGGGCACAATCAGCCCCAGCATTTT.

This clone has only one observation. V is TRBV10-2 and J is TRBJ1-1; TRBD1 matches 8 bases. J gave up 4 bases and V 7 bases, and 8 bases lay outside the gene matches. The CDR3 is 14 amino acids. Germline V lookup: CDR1 WSHSY, CDR2 SAAADI. The CDR3 nucleotides are TGCGCCAGCACGCCCAGGGGGCCGAGCACTGAAGCTTTCTTT. This gives the protein CASTPRGPSTEAFF.

This chain connects TRBV4-2 to TRBJ1-1, with unresolved D. The germline CDR1 and CDR2 sequences are LGHNA and YNFKEQ. The V end was cut by 0 bases, the J end by 7 bases, with 12 bases between. The CDR3 is 14 amino acids. The CDR3 region has the DNA TGTGCCAGCAGCCAAGAACCCGGGTTCAGTGAAGCTTTCTTT. Protein: CASSQEPGFSEAFF.

The CDR3 here is CASSQVAGVSEQFF. The CDR3 nucleotides read TGTGCCAGCAGCCAAGTGGCAGGGGTAAGTGAGCAGTTCTTC. This rearrangement joins TRBV4-2 to TRBJ2-1; possible D gene TRBD1, 6 bases. The CDR3 runs to 14 residues. Trimming stripped 1 base from V and 9 bases from J, with 13 bases between. In germline, CDR1 is LGHNA, CDR2 YNFKEQ.

The CDR3 DNA follows: TGTGCCAGTAGGCCGGGACGGATACAAGAGACCCAGTACTTC. Translating it yields CASRPGRIQETQYF. This chain connects TRBV19 to TRBJ2-5, with D tentatively TRBD1 or TRBD2 (5 bases each). The CDR3 covers 14 residues. Germline values: CDR1 LNHDA, CDR2 SQIVND (reference sequence). With 6 bases removed from V and 2 bases from J, the gap between germline ends came to 13 bases.

This rearrangement joins TRBV7-6 to TRBJ1-4; 9 nucleotides match TRBD1. The CDR3 is 14 residues long. Germline V gene data show CDR1 as SGHVS and CDR2 as FNYEAQ. The ends lost 4 bases at V and 8 bases at J; junction bases unmatched: 5. The CDR3 DNA sequence: TGTGCCAGCAGCTCCCGGACAGGGGAAGAAAAACTGTTTTTT. Its translation is CASSSRTGEEKLFF.

This chain joins TRBV4-1 and TRBJ2-7; D uncertain. The CDR3 length is 15 residues. Germline loops: CDR1 MGHRA, CDR2 YSYEKL. The V end lost 3 bases, the J end lost 3 bases, and 15 bases lay between the germline ends. For the CDR3, the DNA is TGCGCCAGCAGCCACCCCCCGGGTGGCTTCTACGAGCAGTACTTC. Translating it yields CASSHPPGGFYEQYF.

This clone was found once. This CDR3 reads CASSYSWTDSNQPQHF. The CDR3 nucleotides read TGTGCCAGCAGTTACTCTTGGACAGATAGCAATCAGCCCCAGCATTTT. The V and J genes are TRBV6-5 and TRBJ1-5; tentatively, D is TRBD1 (6 bases). In germline, CDR1 is MNHEY, CDR2 SVGAGI. This CDR3 has 16 residues. V lost 0 bases and J lost 0, with 9 bases in between.

J is TRBJ2-2 and V is TRBV18; TRBD2 agrees at 14 bases. The V gene's germline CDR1 is KGHSH and CDR2 LQKENI. V lost 6 bases to trimming and J lost 3 bases; unmatched junction nucleotides: 3. CDR3 length: 16 amino acids. Written as DNA, the CDR3 is TGTGCCAGCTCCGGACTAGCGGGAGGATACACCGGGGAGCTGTTTTTT. Its translation is CASSGLAGGYTGELFF.

The chain uses TRBV4-1 and TRBJ2-7; 11 bases line up with TRBD2. With 3 bases clipped from V and 2 bases from J, the junction kept 3 bases outside the gene matches. In germline, CDR1 is MGHRA, CDR2 YSYEKL. This CDR3 has 15 amino acids. The CDR3, as DNA: TGCGCCAGCAGCCAGAGTAGCGGGAGGGCCTACGAGCAGTACTTC. It yields the protein CASSQSSGRAYEQYF.